This TCR beta chain was observed in a study of blood T cell repertoires in COVID-19 (TCRdb year 2020). About the study as a whole: The collaborator samples originated in the United States, Italy and Spain and spanned the acute and convalescent phases of COVID-19. The material from the prospective study consisted of cDNA or gDNA derived from T cells, B-cell-depleted T cells, or PBMCs. Where HLA class I and class II types were available, the types were taken from metadata supplied by the sample provider, not from assay-based typing. A freely available public database, intended as a resource for researchers studying the immune response to SARS-CoV-2, is where the repertoires were released. A de-identified subject ID, COVID-19 status, age in years and sex were almost always included in the sample metadata. The dataset comprised deeply sampled blood TCRbeta repertoires from subjects exposed to, actively infected with, or recovered from COVID-19. The samples were drawn from two sources: the first 160 participants of the ongoing ImmuneRACE study, and 1,254 subjects contributed by 6 global collaborators.

Whole blood was collected in K2EDTA tubes by collaborating institutions according to the institutions' own protocols. Collaborator samples were shipped for TCRbeta analysis as frozen whole blood, isolated PBMCs, or DNA extracted from either sample type. Overall results and qualifications from the work: How much clinical and demographic metadata was included differed by source and by participant, and the metadata was provided uncurated.

The immunoSEQ Assay, a bias-controlled multiplex PCR, was used to amplify TCRbeta CDR3 regions from genomic DNA. In the paper's pipeline: The number of nucleated cells in each sample was estimated by amplification of reference gene primers within the assay. To quantify the absolute abundance of each unique TCRbeta CDR3 rearrangement, sequence reads were collapsed and filtered. For each sample, productive Simpson clonality was calculated as the square root of Simpson's diversity index over productive rearrangements. This immuneACCESS table, as held by TCRdb, lists in-frame sequences with V and J called but not all clones. Of the missing ones, under half trace to an unresolved V gene in checked studies; the others have no known cause. V and J calls and clone size follow that table, whereas D and trimming were derived from the DNA. The sample table shows more than 65,000 clones, and more than 75% are seen once. Of the sample, approximately 14% falls within the top ten clones.

As regards this clone: The antigen it binds to is not known. No clone much larger than this one lies a single base away; base qualities are absent.

The sequenced material came from peripheral blood. This clonotype originated in a woman of 80 years or more with acute or convalescent COVID-19.

The CDR3 protein is CASSLVGLQTQQYF. In nucleotide form, the sequence is TGTGCCAGCAGCTTAGTCGGACTCCAAACGCAGCAGTACTTC. The sequence links TRBV7-8 to TRBJ2-7; TRBD2 is possibly the D segment (5 matching bases). From the germline V gene, CDR1 is SGHVS and CDR2 is FQNEAQ. The CDR3 measures 14 amino acids from cysteine to phenylalanine. Only the CDR3 DNA is retained, 42 bases long and in frame from the first base. The V end loses 1 base and the J end loses 8 bases, and a stretch of 15 bases separates them.